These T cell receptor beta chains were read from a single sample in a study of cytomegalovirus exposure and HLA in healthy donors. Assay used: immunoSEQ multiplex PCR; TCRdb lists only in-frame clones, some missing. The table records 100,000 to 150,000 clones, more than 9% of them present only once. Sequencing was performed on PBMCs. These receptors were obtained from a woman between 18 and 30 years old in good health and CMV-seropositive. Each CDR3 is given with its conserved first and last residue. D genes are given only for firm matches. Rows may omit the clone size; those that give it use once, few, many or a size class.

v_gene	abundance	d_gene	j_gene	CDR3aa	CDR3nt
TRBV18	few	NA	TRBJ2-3	CASSPMSSVTDTQYF	TGTGCCAGCTCACCAATGAGCAGCGTCACAGATACGCAGTATTTT
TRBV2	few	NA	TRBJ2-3	CASTLGLSTDTQYF	TGTGCCAGCACCCTAGGACTTAGCACAGATACGCAGTATTTT
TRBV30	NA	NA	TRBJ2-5	CAWSQAQETQYF	TGTGCCTGGAGCCAAGCCCAAGAGACCCAGTACTTC
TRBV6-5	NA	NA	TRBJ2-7	CASRPRLDPNEQYF	TGTGCCAGCAGGCCTCGTTTAGATCCCAACGAGCAGTACTTC
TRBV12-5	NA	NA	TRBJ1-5	CASGLSGQPPNF	TGTGCTAGTGGTTTGTCCGGACAGCCCCCGAATTTT
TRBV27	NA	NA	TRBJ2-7	CASSLSFVGGTSYF	TGTGCCAGCAGTTTATCGTTTGTAGGTGGGACTTCGTACTTC
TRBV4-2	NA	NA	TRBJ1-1	CASSQGQQGRTEAFF	TGTGCCAGCAGCCAAGGGCAACAGGGTCGGACTGAAGCTTTCTTT
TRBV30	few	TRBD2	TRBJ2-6	CARSSGGPGANVLTF	TGTGCCCGGTCTAGCGGGGGCCCTGGGGCCAACGTCCTGACTTTC
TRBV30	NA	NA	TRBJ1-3	CAWAVGGGNTIYF	TGTGCCTGGGCCGTGGGAGGGGGAAACACCATATATTTT
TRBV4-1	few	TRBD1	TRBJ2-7	CASSPRGNHEQYF	TGCGCCAGCAGCCCCAGGGGGAACCACGAGCAGTACTTC
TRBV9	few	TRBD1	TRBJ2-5	CASSVEGGRTGMEETQYF	TGTGCCAGCAGCGTAGAGGGTGGGAGGACAGGGATGGAAGAGACCCAGTACTTC
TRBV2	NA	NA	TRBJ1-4	CASTGVDEKLFF	TGTGCCAGCACAGGGGTGGATGAAAAACTGTTTTTT
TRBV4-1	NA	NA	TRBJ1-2	CASSRSGGPYGYTF	TGCGCCAGCAGCCGCTCGGGTGGCCCCTATGGCTACACCTTC
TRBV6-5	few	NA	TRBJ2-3	CASSGRGRTQYF	TGTGCCAGCAGTGGTAGGGGCCGTACGCAGTATTTT
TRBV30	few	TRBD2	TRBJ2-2	CAWREIAGVAGELFF	TGTGCCTGGAGGGAGATAGCGGGAGTTGCCGGGGAGCTGTTTTTT
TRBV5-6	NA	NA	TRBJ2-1	CASSHTSYYNEQFF	TGTGCCAGCAGCCATACTAGCTACTACAATGAGCAGTTCTTC
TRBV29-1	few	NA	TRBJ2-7	CSVEVAGSVISYEQYF	TGCAGCGTTGAAGTCGCAGGTTCGGTAATAAGCTACGAGCAGTACTTC
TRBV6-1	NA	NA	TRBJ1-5	CASSEGSTTDWNQPQHF	TGTGCCAGCAGTGAAGGGTCTACGACAGATTGGAATCAGCCCCAGCATTTT
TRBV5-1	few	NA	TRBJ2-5	CASSLESVETQYF	TGCGCCAGCAGCTTGGAGAGCGTTGAGACCCAGTACTTC
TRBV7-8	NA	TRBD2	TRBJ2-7	CASSLPSGSAGGEQYF	TGTGCCAGCAGCTTACCCAGCGGGAGTGCTGGAGGCGAGCAGTACTTC
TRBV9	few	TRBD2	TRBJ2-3	CASSVTSGRVDTQYF	TGTGCCAGCAGCGTTACTAGCGGGAGAGTAGATACGCAGTATTTT
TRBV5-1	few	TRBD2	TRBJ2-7	CASSTTPSGGSYEQYF	TGCGCCAGCAGCACTACTCCTAGCGGGGGCTCCTACGAGCAGTACTTC
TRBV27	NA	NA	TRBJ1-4	CASSPRALSEKLFF	TGTGCCAGCAGTCCGAGGGCCCTCTCCGAAAAACTGTTTTTT
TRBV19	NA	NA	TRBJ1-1	CASSSGTEAFF	TGTGCCAGTAGTTCGGGCACTGAAGCTTTCTTT
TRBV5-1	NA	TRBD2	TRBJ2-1	CASSLRLAGLNDPNEQFF	TGCGCCAGCAGCTTGAGACTAGCGGGACTAAACGACCCCAATGAGCAGTTCTTC
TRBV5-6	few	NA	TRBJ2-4	CASSPTTLLAKNIQYF	TGTGCCAGCAGCCCGACGACACTCTTAGCCAAAAACATTCAGTACTTC
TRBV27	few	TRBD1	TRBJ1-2	CASSKDRANYGYTF	TGTGCCAGCAGTAAGGACAGGGCGAACTATGGCTACACCTTC
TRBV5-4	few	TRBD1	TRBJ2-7	CASSSSGQGFNEQYF	TGTGCCAGCAGCTCGTCGGGACAGGGGTTCAACGAGCAGTACTTC
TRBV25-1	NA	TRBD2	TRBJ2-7	CASSEYRLAGVVQYF	TGTGCCAGCAGTGAATACCGACTAGCGGGAGTCGTGCAGTACTTC
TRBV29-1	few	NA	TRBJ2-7	CSGGHSPGGEQYF	TGCAGCGGGGGACATTCCCCAGGAGGCGAGCAGTACTTC